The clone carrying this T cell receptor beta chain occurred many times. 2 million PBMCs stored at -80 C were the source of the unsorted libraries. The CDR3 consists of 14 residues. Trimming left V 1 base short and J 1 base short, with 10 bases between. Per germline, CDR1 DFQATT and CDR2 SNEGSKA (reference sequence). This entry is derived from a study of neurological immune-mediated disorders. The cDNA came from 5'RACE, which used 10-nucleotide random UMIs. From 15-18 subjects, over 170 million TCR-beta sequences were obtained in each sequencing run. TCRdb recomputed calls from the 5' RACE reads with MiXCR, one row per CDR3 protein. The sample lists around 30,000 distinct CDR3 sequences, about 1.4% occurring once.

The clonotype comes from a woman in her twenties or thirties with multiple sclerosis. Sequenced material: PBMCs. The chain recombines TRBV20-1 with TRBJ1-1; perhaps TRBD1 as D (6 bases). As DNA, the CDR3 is TGCAGTGCTAGAGCGAGGGGGGGGAACACTGAAGCTTTCTTT. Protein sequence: CSARARGGNTEAFF.